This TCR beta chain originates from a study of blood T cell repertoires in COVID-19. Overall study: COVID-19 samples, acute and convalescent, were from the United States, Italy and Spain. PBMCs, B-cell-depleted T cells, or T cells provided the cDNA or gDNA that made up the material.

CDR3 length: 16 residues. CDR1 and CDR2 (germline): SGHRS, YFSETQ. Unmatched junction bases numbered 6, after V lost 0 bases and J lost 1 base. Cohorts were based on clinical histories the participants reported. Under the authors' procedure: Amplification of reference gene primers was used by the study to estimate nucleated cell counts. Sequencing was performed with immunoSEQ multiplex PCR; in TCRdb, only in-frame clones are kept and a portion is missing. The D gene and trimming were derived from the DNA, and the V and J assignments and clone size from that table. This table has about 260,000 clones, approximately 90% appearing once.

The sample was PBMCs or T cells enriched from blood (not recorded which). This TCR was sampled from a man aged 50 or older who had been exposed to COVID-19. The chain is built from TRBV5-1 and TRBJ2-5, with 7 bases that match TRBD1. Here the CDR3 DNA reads TGCGCCAGCAGCTTGGTAGGGGGCTACTTCCAAGAGACCCAGTACTTC. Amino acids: CASSLVGGYFQETQYF.